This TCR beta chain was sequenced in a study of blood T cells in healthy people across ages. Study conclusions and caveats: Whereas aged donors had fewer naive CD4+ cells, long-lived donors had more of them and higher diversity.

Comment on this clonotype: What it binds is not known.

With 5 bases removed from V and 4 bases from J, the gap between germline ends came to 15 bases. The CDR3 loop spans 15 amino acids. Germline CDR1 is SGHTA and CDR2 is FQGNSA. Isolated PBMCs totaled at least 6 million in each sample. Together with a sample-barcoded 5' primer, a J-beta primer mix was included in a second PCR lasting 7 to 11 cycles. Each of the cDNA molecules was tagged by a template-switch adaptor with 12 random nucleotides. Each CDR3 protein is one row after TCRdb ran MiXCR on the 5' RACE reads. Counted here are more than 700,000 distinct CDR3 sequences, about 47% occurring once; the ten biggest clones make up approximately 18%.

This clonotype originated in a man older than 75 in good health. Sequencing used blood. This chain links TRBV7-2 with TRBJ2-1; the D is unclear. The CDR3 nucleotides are TGTGCCAGCAGCCTAGGACCTTTCGGGTACAATGAGCAGTTCTTC. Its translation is CASSLGPFGYNEQFF.